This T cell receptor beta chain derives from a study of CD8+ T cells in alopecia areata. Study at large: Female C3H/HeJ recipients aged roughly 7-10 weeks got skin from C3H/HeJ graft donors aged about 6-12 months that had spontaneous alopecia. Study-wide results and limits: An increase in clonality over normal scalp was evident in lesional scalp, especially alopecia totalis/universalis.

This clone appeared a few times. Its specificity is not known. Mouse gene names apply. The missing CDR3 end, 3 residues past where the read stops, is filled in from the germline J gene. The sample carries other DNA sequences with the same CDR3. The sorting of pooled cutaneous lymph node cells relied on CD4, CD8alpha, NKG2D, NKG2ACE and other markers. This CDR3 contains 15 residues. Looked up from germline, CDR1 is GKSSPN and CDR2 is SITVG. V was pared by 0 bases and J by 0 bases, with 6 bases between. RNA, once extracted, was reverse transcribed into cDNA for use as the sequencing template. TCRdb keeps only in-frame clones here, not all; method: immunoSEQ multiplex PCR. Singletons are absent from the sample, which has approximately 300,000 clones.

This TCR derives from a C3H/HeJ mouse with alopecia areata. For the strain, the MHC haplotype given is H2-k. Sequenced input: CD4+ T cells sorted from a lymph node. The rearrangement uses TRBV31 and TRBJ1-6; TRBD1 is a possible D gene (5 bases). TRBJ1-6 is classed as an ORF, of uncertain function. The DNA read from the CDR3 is TGTGCCTGGAGTCTGGGGGGTTCCTATAATTCGCCC. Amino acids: CAWSLGGSYNSP. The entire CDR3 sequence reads CAWSLGGSYNSPLYF.